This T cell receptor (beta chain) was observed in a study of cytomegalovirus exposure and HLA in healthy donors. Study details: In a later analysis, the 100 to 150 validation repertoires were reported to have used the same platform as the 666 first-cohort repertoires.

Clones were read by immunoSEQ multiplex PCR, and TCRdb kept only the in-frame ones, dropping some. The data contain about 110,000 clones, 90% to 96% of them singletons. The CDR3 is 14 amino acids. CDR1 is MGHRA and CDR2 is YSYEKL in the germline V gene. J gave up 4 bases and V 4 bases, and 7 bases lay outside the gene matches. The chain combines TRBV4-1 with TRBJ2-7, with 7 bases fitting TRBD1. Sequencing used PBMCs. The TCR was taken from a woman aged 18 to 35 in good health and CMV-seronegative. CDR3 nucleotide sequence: TGCGCCAGCAGCCCCGGACAGGTTGGTTACGAGCAGTACTTC. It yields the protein CASSPGQVGYEQYF.